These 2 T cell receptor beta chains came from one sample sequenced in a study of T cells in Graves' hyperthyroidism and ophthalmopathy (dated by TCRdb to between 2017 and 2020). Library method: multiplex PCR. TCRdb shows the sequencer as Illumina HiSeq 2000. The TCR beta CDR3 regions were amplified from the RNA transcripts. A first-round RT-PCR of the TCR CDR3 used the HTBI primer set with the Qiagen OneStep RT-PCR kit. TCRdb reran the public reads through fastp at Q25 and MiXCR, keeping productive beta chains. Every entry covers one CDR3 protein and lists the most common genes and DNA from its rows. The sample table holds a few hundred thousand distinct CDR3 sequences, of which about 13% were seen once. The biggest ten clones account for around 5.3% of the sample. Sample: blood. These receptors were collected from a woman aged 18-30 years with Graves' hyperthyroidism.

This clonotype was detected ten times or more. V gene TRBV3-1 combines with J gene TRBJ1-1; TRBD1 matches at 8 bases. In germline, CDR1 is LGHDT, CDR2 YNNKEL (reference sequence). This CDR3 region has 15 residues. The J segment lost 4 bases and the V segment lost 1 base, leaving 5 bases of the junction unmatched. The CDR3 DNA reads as TGTGCCAGCAGCCAAGGCGCAGGGGGCGTCACTGAAGCTTTCTTT. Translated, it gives CASSQGAGGVTEAFF.

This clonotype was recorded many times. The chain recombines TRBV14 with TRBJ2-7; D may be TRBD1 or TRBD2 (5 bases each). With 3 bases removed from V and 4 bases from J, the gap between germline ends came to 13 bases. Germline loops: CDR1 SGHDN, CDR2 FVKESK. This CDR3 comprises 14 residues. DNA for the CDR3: TGTGCCAGCAGCCAGGGGACGGGACGGTACGAGCAGTACTTC. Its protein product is CASSQGTGRYEQYF. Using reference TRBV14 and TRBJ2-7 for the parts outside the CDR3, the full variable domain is EAGVTQFPSHSVIEKGQTVTLRCDPISGHDNLYWYRRVMGKEIKFLLHFVKESKQDESGMPNNRFLAERTGGTYSTLKVQPAELEDSGVYFCASSQGTGRYEQYFGPGTRLTVT.